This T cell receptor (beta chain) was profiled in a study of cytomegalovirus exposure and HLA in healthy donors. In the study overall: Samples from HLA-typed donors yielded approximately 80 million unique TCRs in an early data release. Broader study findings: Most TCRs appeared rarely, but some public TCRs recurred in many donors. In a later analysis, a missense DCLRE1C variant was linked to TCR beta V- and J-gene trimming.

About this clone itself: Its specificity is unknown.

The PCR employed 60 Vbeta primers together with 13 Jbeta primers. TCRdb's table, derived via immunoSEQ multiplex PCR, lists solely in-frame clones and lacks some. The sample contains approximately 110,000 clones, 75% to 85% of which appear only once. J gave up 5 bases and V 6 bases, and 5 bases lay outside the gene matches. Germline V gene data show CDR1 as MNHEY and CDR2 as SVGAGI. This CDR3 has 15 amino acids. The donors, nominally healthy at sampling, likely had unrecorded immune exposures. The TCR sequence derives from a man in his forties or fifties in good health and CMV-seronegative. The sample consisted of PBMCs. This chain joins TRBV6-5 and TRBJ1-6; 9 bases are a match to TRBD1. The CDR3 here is CASRPDRGNNSPLHF. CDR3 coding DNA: TGTGCCAGCAGGCCAGACAGGGGGAATAATTCACCCCTCCACTTT.